A single T cell receptor beta chain is shown here with its context. Its antigen is unknown. The sample is drawn from a study of OX40 agonist ivuxolimab in advanced cancers. Study as a whole: Given to patients was ivuxolimab, an agonistic anti-OX40 (CD134) antibody. Hepatocellular carcinoma, melanoma, renal cell or head and neck cancer occurred in dose-escalation patients. General study results and limits: CD4+ and CD8+ blood T cells expanded clonally by week 6 at 0.1 to 3.0 mg/kg.

Some clones are missing from TCRdb's copy, which holds only in-frame ones; the method was immunoSEQ multiplex PCR. The table shows roughly 30,000 clones, with around nine tenths occurring only once. The CDR3 consists of 14 residues. V lost 2 bases, J lost 6 bases, and 2 bases stayed unmatched. From germline, CDR1 is LGHNA and CDR2 YSLEER. The chain employs TRBV4-3 and TRBJ1-1; 11 nucleotides agree with TRBD1. This clonotype was sampled from an adult with an advanced solid tumor such as melanoma, head and neck, liver or kidney cancer. The sample in question was CD4+ or CD8+ T cells sorted from blood, obtained in a trial of the OX40 agonist ivuxolimab. CDR3 amino acids: CASSQWTGGAEAFF. The CDR3 nucleotides are TGCGCCAGCAGCCAATGGACAGGGGGCGCTGAAGCTTTCTTT.